This TCR beta chain was captured by sequencing in a study of blood T cell repertoires in COVID-19. As for the study in general: Spain, Italy and the United States supplied samples that represented acute and convalescent COVID-19.

Authors' processing steps: Cell counts per sample came from amplifying reference gene primers. Method: immunoSEQ multiplex PCR; TCRdb's copy keeps in-frame clones and lacks some. Clonal size and the V and J genes are those of that table, whereas D and trimming came from the DNA. The sample has around 260,000 clones; 75% to 90% are singletons. This clone appeared a single time. Unmatched junction bases numbered 10, after V lost 3 bases and J lost 1 base. Per the germline V gene, CDR1 is DFQATT and CDR2 is SNEGSKA (reference sequence). The CDR3 is 17 amino acids. Sequenced material: peripheral blood. The clonotype was recovered from a woman aged 40 to 50 who had recovered from COVID-19. This rearrangement joins TRBV20-1 to TRBJ2-5, with 11 positions matching TRBD2. CDR3: CSASVPILAGGQETQYF. The CDR3 coding sequence is TGCAGTGCTAGTGTCCCAATCCTAGCGGGAGGCCAAGAGACCCAGTACTTC.